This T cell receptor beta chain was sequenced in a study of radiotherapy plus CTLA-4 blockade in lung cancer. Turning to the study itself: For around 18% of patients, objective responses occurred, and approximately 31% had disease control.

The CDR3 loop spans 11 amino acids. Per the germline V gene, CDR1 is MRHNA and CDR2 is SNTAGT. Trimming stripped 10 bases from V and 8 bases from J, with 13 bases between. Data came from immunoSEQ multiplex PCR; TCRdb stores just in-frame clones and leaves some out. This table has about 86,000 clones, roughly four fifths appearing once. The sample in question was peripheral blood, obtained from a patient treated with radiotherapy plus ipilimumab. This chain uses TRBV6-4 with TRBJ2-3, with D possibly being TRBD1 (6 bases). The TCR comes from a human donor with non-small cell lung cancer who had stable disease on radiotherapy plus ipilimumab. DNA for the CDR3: TGTGCCACCGTTCAGGGGCTTACGCAGTATTTT. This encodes CATVQGLTQYF.